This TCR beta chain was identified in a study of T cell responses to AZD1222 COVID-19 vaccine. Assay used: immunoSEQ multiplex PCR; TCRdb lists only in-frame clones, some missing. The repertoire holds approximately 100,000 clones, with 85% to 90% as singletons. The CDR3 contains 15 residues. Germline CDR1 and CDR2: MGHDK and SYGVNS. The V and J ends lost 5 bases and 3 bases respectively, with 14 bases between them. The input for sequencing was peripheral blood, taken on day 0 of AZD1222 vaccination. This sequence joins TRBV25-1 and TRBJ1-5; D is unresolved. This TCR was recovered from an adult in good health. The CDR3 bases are TGTGCCAGCAGTCCCGGGTCAGACTACAATCAGCCCCAGCATTTT. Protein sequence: CASSPGSDYNQPQHF.